This T cell receptor beta chain was sequenced in a study of blood T cell repertoires in COVID-19. Study context: Samples taken during acute and convalescent COVID-19 were collected in the United States, Italy and Spain. T cells, B-cell-depleted T cells, or PBMCs supplied cDNA or gDNA.

The ends lost 3 bases at V and 4 bases at J; junction bases unmatched: 5. The germline V gene has CDR1 LNHDA and CDR2 SQIVND (reference sequence). CDR3 length equals 15 residues. Some clones are missing from TCRdb's copy, which holds only in-frame ones; the method was immunoSEQ multiplex PCR. The sample contains 120,000 or so clones, 87% of which appear only once. The sequence came from a human donor in a cohort sampled during active COVID-19. Input material: peripheral blood. This chain connects TRBV19 to TRBJ1-2; TRBD1 matches 10 bases. In DNA form, the CDR3 reads TGTGCCAGTAGTATTTCGGGACAGGGGATCTATGGCTACACCTTC. The encoded protein is CASSISGQGIYGYTF. The whole variable domain, filled in from reference TRBV19 and TRBJ1-2, reads DGGITQSPKYLFRKEGQNVTLSCEQNLNHDAMYWYRQDPGQGLRLIYYSQIVNDFQKGDIAEGYSVSREKKESFPLTVTSAQKNPTAFYLCASSISGQGIYGYTFGSGTRLTVV.